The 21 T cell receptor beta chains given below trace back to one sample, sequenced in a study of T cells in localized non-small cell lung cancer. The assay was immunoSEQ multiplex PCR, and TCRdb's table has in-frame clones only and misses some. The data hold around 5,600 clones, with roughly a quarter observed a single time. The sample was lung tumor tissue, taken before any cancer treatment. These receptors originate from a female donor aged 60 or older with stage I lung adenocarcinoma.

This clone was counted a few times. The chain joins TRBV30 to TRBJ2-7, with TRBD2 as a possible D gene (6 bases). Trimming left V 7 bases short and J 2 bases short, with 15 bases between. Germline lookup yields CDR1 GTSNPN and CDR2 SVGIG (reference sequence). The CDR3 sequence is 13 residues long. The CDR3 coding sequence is TGTGCCTCCTCGAGGAGGGATACCTACGAGCAGTACTTC. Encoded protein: CASSRRDTYEQYF.

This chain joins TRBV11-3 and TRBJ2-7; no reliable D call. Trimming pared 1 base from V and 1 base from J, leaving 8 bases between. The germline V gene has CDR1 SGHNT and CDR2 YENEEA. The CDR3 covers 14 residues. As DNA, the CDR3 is TGTGCCAGCAGCTTAGGCCTCAATTCCTACGAGCAGTACTTC. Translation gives CASSLGLNSYEQYF.

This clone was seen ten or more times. The CDR3 DNA is TGTGCCAGCAGTTCCCCCCGAGGTAGCGGGTTCACAGATACGCAGTATTTT. Amino acid sequence: CASSSPRGSGFTDTQYF. This chain links TRBV6-8 with TRBJ2-3; 7 bases fit TRBD2. Per the germline V gene, CDR1 is MNHGY and CDR2 is SAAAGT. V was pared by 4 bases and J by 2 bases, with 12 bases of the junction left unmatched. The CDR3 extends over 17 amino acids.

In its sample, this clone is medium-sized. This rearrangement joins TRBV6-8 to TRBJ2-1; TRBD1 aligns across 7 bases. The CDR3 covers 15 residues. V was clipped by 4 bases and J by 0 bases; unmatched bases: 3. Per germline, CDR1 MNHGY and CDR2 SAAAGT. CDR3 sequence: CASSFRDSSYNEQFF. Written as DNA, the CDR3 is TGTGCCAGCAGTTTCAGGGACAGCTCCTACAATGAGCAGTTCTTC.

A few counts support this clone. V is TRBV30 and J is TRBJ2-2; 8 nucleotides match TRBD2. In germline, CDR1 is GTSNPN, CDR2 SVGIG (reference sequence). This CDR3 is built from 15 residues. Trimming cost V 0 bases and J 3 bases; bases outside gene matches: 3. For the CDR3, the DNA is TGTGCCTGGAGTGTAGGCGGGAGGTACACCGGGGAGCTGTTTTTT. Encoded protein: CAWSVGGRYTGELFF. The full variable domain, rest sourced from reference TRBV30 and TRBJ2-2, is SQTIHQWPATLVQPVGSPLSLECTVEGTSNPNLYWYRQAAGRGLQLLFYSVGIGQISSEVPQNLSASRPQDRQFILSSKKLLLSDSGFYLCAWSVGGRYTGELFFGEGSRLTVL.

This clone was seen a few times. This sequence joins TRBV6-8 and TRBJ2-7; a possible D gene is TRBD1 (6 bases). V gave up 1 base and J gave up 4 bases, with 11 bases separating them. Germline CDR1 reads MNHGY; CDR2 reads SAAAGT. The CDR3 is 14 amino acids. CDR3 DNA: TGTGCCAGCAGTTACTTTGGGACAACATACGAGCAGTACTTC. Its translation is CASSYFGTTYEQYF.

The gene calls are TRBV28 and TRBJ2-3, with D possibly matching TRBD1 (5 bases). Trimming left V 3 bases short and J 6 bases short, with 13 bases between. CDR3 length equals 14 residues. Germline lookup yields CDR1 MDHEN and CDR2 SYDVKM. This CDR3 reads CASSFRPWGDTQYF. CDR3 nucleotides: TGTGCCAGCAGTTTTCGGCCGTGGGGCGATACGCAGTATTTT.

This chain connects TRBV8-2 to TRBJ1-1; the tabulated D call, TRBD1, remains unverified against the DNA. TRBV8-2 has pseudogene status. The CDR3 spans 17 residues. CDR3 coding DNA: TGTGCCAGCAGTTTACAAGCCATGGGACAGCCGAACACTGAAGCTTTCTTT. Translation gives CASSLQAMGQPNTEAFF.

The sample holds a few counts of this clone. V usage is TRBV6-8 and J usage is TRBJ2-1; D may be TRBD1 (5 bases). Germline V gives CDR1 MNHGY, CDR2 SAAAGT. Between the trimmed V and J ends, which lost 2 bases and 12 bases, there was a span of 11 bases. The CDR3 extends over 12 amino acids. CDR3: CASSYTGPRQFF. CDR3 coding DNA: TGTGCCAGCAGTTACACAGGTCCTAGGCAGTTCTTC.

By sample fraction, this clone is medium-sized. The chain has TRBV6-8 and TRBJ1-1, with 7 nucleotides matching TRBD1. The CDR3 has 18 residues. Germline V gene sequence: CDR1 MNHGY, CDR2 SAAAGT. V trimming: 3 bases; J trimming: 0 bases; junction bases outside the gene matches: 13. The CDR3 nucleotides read TGTGCCAGCAGTTATCGGAGGGGGCGAGCTTTCATGAACACTGAAGCTTTCTTT. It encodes CASSYRRGRAFMNTEAFF.

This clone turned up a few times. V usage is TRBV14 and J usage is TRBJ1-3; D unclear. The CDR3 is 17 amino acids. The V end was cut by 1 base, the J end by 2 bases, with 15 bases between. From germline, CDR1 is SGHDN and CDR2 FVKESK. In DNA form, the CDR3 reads TGTGCCAGCAGCCAAGGGTATTCAGGACTTCCTGGAAACACCATATATTTT. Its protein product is CASSQGYSGLPGNTIYF.

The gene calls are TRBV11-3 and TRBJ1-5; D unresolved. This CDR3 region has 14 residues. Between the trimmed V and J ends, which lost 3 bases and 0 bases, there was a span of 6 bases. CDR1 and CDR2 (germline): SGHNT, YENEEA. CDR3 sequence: CASSFQDSNQPQHF. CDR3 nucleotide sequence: TGTGCCAGCAGCTTCCAGGATAGCAATCAGCCCCAGCATTTT.

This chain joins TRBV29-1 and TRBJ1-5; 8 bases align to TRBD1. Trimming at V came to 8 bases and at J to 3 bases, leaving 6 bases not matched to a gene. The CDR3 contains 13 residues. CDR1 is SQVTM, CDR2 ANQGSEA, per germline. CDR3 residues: CSIRQGFNQPQHF. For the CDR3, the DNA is TGCAGCATCCGACAGGGGTTCAATCAGCCCCAGCATTTT.

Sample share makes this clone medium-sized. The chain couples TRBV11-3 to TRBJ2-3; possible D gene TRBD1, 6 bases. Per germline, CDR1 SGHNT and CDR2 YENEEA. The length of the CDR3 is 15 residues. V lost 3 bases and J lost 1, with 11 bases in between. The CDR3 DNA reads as TGTGCCAGCAGCTTGCTACAGGGAGGCACAGATACGCAGTATTTT. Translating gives CASSLLQGGTDTQYF. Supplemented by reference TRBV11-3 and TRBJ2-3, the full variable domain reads EAGVVQSPRYKIIEKKQPVAFWCNPISGHNTLYWYLQNLGQGPELLIRYENEEAVDDSQLPKDRFSAERLKGVDSTLKIQPAELGDSAVYLCASSLLQGGTDTQYFGPGTRLTVL.

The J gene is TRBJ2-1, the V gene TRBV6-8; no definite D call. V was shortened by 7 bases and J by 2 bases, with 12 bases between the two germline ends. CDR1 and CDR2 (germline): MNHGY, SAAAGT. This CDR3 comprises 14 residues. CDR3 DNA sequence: TGTGCCAGCACCCCTTTTCCAACCTACAATGAGCAGTTCTTC. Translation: CASTPFPTYNEQFF.

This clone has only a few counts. CDR3 amino acids: CASSPWWLADYNEQFF. CDR3 DNA sequence: TGCGCCAGCAGCCCCTGGTGGCTAGCGGACTACAATGAGCAGTTCTTC. This sequence joins TRBV4-1 and TRBJ2-1; the match to TRBD2 covers 7 bases. CDR1 and CDR2 (germline): MGHRA, YSYEKL. CDR3 size: 16 residues. V lost 4 bases to trimming and J lost 3 bases; unmatched junction nucleotides: 9.

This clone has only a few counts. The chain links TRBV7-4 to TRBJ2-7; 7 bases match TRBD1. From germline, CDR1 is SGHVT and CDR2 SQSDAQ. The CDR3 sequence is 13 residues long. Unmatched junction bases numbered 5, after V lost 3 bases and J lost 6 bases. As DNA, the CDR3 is TGTGCCAGCAGCTTCGACACAGGGGCCGAGCAGTACTTC. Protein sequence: CASSFDTGAEQYF.

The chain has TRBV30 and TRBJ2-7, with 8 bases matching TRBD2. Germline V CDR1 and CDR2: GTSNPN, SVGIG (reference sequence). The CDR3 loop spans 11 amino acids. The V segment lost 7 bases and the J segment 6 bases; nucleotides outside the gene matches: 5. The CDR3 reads CASSGRLEQYF. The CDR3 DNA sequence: TGTGCCTCAAGCGGGAGACTCGAGCAGTACTTC.

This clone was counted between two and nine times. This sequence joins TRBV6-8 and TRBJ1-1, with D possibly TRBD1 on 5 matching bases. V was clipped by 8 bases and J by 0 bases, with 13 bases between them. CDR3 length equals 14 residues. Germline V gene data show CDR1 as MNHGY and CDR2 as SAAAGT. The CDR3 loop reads CASRPGPLNTEAFF. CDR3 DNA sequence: TGTGCCAGCCGACCGGGACCGTTGAACACTGAAGCTTTCTTT.

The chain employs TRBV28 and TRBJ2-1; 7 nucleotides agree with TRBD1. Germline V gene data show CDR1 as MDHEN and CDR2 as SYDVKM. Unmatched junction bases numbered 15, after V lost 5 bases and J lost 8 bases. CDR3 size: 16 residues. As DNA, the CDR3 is TGTGCCAGCAGTCCCCCCGCGACAGGGAGCATGGATGAGCAGTTCTTC. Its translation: CASSPPATGSMDEQFF.

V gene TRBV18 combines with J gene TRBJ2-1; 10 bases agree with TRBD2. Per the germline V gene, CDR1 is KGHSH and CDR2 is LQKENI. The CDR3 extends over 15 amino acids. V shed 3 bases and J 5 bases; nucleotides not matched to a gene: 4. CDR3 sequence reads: CASSPGLAEDNEQFF. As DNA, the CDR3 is TGTGCCAGCTCACCCGGACTAGCGGAAGACAATGAGCAGTTCTTC.